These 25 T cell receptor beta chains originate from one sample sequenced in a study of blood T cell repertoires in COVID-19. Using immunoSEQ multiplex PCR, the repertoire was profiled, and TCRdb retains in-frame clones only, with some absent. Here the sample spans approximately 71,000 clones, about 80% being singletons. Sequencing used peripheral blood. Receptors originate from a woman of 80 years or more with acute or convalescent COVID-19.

CDR3 sequence (DNA): TGTGCCAGCAGCCAACCCCCGCCGGGGGGGCGGAACACCGGGGAGCTGTTTTTT. It is translated as CASSQPPPGGRNTGELFF. The genes are TRBV3-1 (or the pseudogene TRBV3-2) and TRBJ2-2, with TRBD2 identical over 8 bases. Germline CDR1 LGHDT, CDR2 YNNKEL (reference sequence). Losses at the gene ends were 2 bases for V and 1 base for J; bases not matched to a gene: 9. This CDR3 is 18 amino acids long.

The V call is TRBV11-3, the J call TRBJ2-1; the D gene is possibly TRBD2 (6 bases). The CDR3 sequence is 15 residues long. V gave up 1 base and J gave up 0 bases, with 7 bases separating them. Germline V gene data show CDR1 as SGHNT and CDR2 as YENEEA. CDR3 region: CASSLGRGSYNEQFF. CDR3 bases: TGTGCCAGCAGCTTAGGGCGGGGCTCCTACAATGAGCAGTTCTTC.

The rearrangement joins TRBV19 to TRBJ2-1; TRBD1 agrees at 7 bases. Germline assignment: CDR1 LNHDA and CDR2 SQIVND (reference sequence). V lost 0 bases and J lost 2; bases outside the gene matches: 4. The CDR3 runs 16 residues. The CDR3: CASSIDPRGPYNEQFF. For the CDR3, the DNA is TGTGCCAGTAGTATAGATCCGAGGGGGCCCTACAATGAGCAGTTCTTC.

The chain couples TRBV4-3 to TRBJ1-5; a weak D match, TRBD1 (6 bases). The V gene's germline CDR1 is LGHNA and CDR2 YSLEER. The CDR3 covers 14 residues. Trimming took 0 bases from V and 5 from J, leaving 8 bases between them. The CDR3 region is CASSQETGYQPQHF. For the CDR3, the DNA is TGCGCCAGCAGCCAAGAAACAGGGTATCAGCCCCAGCATTTT.

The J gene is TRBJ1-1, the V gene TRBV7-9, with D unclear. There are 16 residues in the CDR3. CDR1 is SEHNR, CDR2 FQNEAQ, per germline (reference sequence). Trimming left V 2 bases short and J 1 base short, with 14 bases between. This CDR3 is CASSLYLRGRNTEAFF. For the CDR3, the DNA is TGTGCCAGCAGCTTATATCTTAGAGGGAGGAACACTGAAGCTTTCTTT.

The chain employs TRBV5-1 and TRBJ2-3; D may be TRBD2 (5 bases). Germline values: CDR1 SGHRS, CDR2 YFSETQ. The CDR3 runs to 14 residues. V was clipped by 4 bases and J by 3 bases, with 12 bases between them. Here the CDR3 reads CASSPGVITDTQYF. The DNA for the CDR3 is TGCGCCAGCAGCCCCGGGGTGATAACAGATACGCAGTATTTT.

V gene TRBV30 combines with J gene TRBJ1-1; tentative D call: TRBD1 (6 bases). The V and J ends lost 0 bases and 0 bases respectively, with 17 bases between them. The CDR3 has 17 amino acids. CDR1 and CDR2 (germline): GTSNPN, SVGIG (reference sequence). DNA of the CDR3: TGTGCCTGGAGTGTACGGGGGGGAAGGGGGATGAACACTGAAGCTTTCTTT. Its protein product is CAWSVRGGRGMNTEAFF.

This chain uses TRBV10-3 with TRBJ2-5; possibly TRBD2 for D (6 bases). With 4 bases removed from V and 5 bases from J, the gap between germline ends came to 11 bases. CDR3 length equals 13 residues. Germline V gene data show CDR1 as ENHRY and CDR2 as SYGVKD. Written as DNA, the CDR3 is TGTGCCATCAGTGTATTGGCGGGGGAGACCCAGTACTTC. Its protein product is CAISVLAGETQYF.

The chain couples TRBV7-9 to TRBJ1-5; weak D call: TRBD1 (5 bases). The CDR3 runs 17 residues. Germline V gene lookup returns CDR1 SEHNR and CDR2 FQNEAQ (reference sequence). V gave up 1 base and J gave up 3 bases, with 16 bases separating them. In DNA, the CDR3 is TGTGCCAGCAGCTTAGTAGGTGGGGCGCTTGACAATCAGCCCCAGCATTTT. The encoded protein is CASSLVGGALDNQPQHF.

The CDR3 DNA sequence: TGTGCCAGCAGCGAAGTCTCAGGGGCGCTACCCTACGAGCAGTACTTC. Translating it yields CASSEVSGALPYEQYF. This chain uses TRBV6-2 or TRBV6-3 with TRBJ2-7; the D gene is possibly TRBD1 (6 bases). This CDR3 region has 16 residues. With 6 bases removed from V and 2 bases from J, the gap between germline ends came to 20 bases. Germline V CDR1 and CDR2: MNHEY, SVGEGT.

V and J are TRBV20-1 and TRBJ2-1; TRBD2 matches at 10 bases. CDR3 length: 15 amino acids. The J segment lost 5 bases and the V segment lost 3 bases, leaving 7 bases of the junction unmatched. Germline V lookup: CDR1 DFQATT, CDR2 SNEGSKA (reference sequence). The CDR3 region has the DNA TGCAGTGCTAGTCGTAGCGGGAGGCTGCACAATGAGCAGTTCTTC. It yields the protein CSASRSGRLHNEQFF.

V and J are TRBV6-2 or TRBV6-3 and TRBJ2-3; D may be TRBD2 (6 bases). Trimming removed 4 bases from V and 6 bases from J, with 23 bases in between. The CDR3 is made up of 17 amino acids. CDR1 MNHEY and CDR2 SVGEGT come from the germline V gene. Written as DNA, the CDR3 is TGTGCCAGCAGTTCCCCGACTAGTTTTGTCCGATTGGATACGCAGTATTTT. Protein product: CASSSPTSFVRLDTQYF.

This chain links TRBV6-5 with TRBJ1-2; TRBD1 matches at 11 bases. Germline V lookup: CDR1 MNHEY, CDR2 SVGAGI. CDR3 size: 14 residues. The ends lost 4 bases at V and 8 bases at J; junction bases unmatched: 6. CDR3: CASSLPGQGGGYTF. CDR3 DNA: TGTGCCAGCAGTTTACCGGGACAGGGGGGAGGCTACACCTTC.

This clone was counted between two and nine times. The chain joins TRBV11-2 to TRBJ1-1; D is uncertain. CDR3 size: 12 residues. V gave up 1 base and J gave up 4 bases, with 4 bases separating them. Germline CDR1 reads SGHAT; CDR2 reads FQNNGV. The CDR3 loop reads CASSLVGTEAFF. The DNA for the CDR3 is TGTGCCAGCAGCTTAGTCGGCACTGAAGCTTTCTTT.

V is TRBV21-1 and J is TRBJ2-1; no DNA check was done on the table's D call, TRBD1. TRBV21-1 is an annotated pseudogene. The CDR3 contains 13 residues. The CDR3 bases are TGTGCCAGCACCAGCTTTAGGGGTTGTGAGCAGTTCTTC. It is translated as CASTSFRGCEQFF.

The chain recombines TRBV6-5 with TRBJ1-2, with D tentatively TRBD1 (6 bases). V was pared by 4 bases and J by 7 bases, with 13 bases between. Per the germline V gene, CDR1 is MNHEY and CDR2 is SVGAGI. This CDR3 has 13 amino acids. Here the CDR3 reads CASSLTGAGGYTF. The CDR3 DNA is TGTGCCAGCAGTTTGACAGGCGCAGGTGGCTACACCTTC.

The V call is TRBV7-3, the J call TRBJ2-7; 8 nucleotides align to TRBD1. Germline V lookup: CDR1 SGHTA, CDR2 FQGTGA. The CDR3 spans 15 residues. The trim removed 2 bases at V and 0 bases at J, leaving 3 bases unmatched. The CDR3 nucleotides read TGTGCCAGCAGCTTACGGACAGGGATCTCCTACGAGCAGTACTTC. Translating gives CASSLRTGISYEQYF.

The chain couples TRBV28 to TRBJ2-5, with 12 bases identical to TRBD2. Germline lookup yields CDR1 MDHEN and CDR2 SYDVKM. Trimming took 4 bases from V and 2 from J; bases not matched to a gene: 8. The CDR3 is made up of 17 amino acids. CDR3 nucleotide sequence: TGTGCCAGCAGTTCTCTCCCCGGACTAGCGGGGCAAGAGACCCAGTACTTC. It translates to CASSSLPGLAGQETQYF.

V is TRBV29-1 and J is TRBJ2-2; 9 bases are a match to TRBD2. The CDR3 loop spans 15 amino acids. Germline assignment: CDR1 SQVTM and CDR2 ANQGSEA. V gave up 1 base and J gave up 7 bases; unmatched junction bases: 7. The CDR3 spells CSVEVSGSGGGELFF. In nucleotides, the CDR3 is TGCAGCGTTGAAGTTAGCGGGAGCGGAGGCGGGGAGCTGTTTTTT.

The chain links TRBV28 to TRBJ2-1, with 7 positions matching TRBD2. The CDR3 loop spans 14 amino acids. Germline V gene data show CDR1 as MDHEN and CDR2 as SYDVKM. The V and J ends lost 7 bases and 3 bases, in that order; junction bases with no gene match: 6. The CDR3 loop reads CASKGRDYYNEQFF. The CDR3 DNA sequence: TGTGCCAGCAAAGGCCGGGACTACTACAATGAGCAGTTCTTC.

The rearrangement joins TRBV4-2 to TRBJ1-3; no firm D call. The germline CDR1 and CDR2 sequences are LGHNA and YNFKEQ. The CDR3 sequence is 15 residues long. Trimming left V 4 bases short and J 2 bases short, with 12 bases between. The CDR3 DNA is TGTGCCAGCAGCCGAGCGGACGTGACTGGAAACACCATATATTTT. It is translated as CASSRADVTGNTIYF.

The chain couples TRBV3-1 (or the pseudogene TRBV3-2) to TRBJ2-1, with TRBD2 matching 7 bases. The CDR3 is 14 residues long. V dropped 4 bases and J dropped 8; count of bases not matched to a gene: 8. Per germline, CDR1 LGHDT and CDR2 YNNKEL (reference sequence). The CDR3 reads CASSRAGRADEQFF. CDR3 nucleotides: TGTGCCAGCAGCCGGGCAGGGAGGGCCGATGAGCAGTTCTTC.

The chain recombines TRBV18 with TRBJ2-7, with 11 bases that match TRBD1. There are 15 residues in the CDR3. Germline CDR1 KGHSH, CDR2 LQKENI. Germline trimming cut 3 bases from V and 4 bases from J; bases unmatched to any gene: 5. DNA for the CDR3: TGTGCCAGCTCACCTTCCGGGACAGGGGGGTACGAGCAGTACTTC. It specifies CASSPSGTGGYEQYF.

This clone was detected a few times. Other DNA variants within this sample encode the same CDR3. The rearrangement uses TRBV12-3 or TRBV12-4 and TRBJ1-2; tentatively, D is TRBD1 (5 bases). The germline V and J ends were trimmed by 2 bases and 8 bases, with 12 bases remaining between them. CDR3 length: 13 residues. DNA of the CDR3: TGTGCCAGCAGTTTACGGGGGGGGAACGGCTACACCTTC. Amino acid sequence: CASSLRGGNGYTF.

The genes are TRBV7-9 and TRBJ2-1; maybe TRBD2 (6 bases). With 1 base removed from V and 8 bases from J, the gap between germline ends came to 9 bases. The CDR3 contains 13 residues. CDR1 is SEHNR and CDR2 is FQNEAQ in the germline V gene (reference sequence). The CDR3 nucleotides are TGTGCCAGCAGCTTAGGCTCTAGCGATGAGCAGTTCTTC. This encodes CASSLGSSDEQFF. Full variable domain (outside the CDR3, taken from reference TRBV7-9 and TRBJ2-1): DTGVSQNPRHKITKRGQNVTFRCDPISEHNRLYWYRQTLGQGPEFLTYFQNEAQLEKSRLLSDRFSAERPKGSFSTLEIQRTEQGDSAMYLCASSLGSSDEQFFGPGTRLTVL.